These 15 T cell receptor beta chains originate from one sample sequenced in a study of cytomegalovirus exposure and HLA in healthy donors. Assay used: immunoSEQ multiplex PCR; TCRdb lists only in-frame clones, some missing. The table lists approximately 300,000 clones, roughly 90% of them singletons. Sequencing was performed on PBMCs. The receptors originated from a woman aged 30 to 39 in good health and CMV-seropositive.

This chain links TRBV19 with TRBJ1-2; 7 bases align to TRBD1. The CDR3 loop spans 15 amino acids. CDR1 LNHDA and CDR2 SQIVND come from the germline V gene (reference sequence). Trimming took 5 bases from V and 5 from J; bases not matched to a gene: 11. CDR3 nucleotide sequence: TGTGCCAGTAGTCGGGGGCAGGGGGTGTTGTATGGCTACACCTTC. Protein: CASSRGQGVLYGYTF.

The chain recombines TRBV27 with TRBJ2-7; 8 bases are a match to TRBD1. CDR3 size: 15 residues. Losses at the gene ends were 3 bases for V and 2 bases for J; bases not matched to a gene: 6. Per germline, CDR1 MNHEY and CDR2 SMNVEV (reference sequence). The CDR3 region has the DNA TGTGCCAGCAGTTTTGGACAGGGAAAGACCTACGAGCAGTACTTC. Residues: CASSFGQGKTYEQYF.

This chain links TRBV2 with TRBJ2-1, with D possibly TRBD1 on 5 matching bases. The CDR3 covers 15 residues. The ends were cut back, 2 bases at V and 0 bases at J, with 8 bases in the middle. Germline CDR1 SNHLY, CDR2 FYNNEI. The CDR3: CASSESRVSYNEQFF. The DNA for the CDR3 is TGTGCCAGCAGTGAATCCAGGGTCTCCTACAATGAGCAGTTCTTC.

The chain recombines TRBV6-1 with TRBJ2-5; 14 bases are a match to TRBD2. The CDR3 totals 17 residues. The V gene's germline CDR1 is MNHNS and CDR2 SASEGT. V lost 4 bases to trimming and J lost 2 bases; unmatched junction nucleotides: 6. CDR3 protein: CASSATSGGARQETQYF. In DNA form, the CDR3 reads TGTGCCAGCAGTGCGACTAGCGGGGGGGCTCGGCAAGAGACCCAGTACTTC.

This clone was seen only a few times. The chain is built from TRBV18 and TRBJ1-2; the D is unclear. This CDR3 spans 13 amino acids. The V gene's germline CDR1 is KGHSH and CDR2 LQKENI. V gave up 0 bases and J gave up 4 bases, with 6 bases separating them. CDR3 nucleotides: TGTGCCAGCTCACCACCGTCCGGCTATGGCTACACCTTC. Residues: CASSPPSGYGYTF. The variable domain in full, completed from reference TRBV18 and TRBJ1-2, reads NAGVMQNPRHLVRRRGQEARLRCSPMKGHSHVYWYRQLPEEGLKFMVYLQKENIIDESGMPKERFSAEFPKEGPSILRIQQVVRGDSAAYFCASSPPSGYGYTFGSGTRLTVV.

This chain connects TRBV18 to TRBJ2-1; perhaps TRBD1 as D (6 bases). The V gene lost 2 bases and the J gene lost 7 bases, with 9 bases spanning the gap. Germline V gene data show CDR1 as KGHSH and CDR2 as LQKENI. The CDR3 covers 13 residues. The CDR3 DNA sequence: TGTGCCAGCTCACCAGGACAGCTTAATGAGCAGTTCTTC. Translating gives CASSPGQLNEQFF.

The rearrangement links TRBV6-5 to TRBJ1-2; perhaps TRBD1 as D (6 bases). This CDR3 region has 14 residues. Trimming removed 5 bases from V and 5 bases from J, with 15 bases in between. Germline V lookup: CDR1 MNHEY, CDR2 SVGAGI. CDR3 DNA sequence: TGTGCCAGCAGTGACCAGACAGGACCTTATGGCTACACCTTC. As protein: CASSDQTGPYGYTF.

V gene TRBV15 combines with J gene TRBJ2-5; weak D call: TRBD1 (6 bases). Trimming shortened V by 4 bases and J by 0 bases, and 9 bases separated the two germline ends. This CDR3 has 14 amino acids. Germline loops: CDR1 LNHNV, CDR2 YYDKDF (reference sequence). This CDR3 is CATSIGQNQETQYF. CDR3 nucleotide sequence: TGTGCCACCAGCATTGGACAGAACCAAGAGACCCAGTACTTC.

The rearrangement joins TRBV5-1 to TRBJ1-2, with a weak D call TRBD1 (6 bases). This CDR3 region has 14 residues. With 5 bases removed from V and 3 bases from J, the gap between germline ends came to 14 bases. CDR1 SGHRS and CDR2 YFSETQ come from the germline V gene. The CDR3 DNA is TGCGCCAGCAGGACGGGGGGCGCCGACTATGGCTACACCTTC. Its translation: CASRTGGADYGYTF.

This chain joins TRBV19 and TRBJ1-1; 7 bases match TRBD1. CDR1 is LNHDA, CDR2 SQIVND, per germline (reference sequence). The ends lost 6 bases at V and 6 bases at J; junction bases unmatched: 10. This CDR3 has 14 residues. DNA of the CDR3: TGTGCCAGTAGGGTACGACAGGGTGTGGCTGAAGCTTTCTTT. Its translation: CASRVRQGVAEAFF.

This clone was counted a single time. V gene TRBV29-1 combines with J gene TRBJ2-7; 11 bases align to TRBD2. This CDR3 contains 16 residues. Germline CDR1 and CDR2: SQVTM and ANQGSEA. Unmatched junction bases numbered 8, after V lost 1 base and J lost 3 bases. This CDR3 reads CSVEGGTSGNFYEQYF. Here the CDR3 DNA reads TGCAGCGTTGAAGGCGGGACTAGCGGAAACTTCTACGAGCAGTACTTC.

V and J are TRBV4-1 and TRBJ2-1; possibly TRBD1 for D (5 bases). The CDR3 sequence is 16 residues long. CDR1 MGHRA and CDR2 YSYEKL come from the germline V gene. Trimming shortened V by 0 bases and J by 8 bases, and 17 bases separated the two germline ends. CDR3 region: CASSQERVGEVDEQFF. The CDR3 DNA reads TGCGCCAGCAGCCAAGAAAGGGTAGGGGAAGTAGATGAGCAGTTCTTC.

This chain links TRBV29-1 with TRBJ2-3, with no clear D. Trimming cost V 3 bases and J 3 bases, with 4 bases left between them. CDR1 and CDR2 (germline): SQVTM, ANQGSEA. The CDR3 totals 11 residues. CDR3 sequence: CSVEKTDTQYF. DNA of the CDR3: TGCAGCGTTGAGAAAACAGATACGCAGTATTTT.

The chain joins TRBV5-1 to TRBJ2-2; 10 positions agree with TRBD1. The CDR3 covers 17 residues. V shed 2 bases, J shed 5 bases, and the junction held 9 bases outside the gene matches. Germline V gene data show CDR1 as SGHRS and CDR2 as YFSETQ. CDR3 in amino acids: CASSFLVGTGETGELFF. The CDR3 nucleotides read TGCGCCAGCAGCTTTTTGGTAGGGACAGGGGAGACCGGGGAGCTGTTTTTT.

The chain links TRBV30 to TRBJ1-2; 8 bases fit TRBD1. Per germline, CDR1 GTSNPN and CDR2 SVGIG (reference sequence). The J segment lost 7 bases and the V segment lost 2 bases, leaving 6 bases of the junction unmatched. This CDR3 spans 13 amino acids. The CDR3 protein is CAWSRQGAVGYTF. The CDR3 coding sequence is TGTGCCTGGAGTCGTCAGGGGGCCGTTGGCTACACCTTC.